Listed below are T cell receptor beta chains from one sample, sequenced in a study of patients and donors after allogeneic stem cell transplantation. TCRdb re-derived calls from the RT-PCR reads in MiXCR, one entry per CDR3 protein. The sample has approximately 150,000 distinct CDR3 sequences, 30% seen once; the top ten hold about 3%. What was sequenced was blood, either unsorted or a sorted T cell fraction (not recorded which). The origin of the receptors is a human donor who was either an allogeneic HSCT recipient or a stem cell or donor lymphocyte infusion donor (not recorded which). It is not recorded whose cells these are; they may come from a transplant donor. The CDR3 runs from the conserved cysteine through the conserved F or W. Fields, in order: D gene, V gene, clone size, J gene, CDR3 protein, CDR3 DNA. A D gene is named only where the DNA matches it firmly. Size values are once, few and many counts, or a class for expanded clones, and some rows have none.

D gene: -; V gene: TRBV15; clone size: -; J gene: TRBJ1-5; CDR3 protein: CATSRVGGRGSGNQPQHF; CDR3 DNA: TGTGCCACCAGCAGAGTGGGGGGCAGGGGAAGCGGCAATCAGCCCCAGCATTTT
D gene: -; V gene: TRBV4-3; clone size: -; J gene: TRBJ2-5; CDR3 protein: CASSQRGAKETQYF; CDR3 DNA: TGCGCCAGCAGCCAGAGAGGGGCGAAAGAGACCCAGTACTTC
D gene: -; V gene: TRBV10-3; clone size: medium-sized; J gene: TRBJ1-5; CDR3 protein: CATSVGLSQPQHF; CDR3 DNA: TGTGCCACGAGCGTGGGGTTAAGTCAGCCCCAGCATTTT
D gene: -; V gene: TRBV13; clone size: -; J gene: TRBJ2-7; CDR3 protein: CASSLTTVHEQYF; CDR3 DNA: TGTGCCAGCAGCTTGACGACGGTCCACGAGCAGTACTTC
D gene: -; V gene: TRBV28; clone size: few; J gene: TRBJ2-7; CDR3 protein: CASSLQRYEQYF; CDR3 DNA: TGTGCCAGCAGTTTACAACGCTACGAGCAGTACTTC
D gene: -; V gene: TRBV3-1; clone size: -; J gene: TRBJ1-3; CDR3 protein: CASSPRDRGNTIYF; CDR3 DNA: TGTGCCAGCAGCCCACGTGACCGTGGAAACACCATATATTTT
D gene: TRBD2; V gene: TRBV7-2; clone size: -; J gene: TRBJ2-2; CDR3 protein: CASSPTPRESGGELFF; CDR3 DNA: TGTGCCAGCAGCCCAACCCCGCGGGAGTCGGGCGGGGAGCTGTTTTTT
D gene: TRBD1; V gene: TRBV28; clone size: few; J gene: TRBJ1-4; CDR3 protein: CASSGRQGALNEKLFF; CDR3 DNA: TGTGCCAGCAGCGGACGACAGGGGGCCCTTAATGAAAAACTGTTTTTT
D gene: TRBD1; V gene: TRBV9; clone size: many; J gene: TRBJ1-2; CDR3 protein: CASSLTGGNYGYTF; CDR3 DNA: TGTGCCAGCAGCCTCACAGGGGGCAACTATGGCTACACCTTC
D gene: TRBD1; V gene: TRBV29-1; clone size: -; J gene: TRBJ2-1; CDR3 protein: CSVETVRDRVPSSYNEQFF; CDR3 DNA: TGCAGCGTTGAGACCGTCCGGGACAGGGTTCCCAGCTCCTACAATGAGCAGTTCTTC
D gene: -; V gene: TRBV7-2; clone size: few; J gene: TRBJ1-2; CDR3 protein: CASSLVAGYGYTF; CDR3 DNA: TGTGCCAGCAGCTTAGTGGCAGGTTATGGCTACACCTTC
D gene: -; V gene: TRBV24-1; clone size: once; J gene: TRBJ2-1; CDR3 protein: CATSDQGASTSGASYNEQFF; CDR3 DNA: TGTGCCACCAGTGACCAGGGGGCTTCGACTAGCGGTGCGTCCTACAATGAGCAGTTCTTC
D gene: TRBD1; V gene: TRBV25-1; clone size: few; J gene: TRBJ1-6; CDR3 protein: CASSEGTGLSYNSPLHF; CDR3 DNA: TGTGCCAGCAGTGAAGGGACAGGTCTCTCCTATAATTCACCCCTCCACTTT
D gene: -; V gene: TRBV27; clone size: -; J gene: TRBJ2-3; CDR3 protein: CASSLWVTDTQYF; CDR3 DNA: TGTGCCAGCAGTTTATGGGTCACAGATACGCAGTATTTT
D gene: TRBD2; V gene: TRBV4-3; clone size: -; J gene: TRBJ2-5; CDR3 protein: CASSQDSWSGRETQYF; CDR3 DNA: TGCGCCAGCAGCCAAGATAGTTGGAGCGGGAGAGAGACCCAGTACTTC
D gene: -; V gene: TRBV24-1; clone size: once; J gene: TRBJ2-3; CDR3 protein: CATSDGGLLGAQYF; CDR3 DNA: TGTGCCACCAGTGATGGGGGACTCCTCGGGGCGCAGTATTTT
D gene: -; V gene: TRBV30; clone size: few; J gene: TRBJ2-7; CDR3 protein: CAWSVGGTAYEQYF; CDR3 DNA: TGTGCCTGGAGTGTAGGCGGGACAGCCTACGAGCAGTACTTC
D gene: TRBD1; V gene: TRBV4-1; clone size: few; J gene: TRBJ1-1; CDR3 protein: CASSHPFGDRGPEAFF; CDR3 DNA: TGCGCCAGCAGCCATCCCTTTGGGGACAGGGGGCCAGAGGCTTTCTTT
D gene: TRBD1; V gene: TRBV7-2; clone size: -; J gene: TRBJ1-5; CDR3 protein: CASSRTGPGGSQHF; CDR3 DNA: TGTGCCAGCAGCCGGACAGGACCCGGTGGGTCTCAGCATTTT
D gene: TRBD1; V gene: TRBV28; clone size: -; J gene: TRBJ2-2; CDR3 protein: CASRLGTGGLGELFF; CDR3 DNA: TGTGCCAGCAGACTCGGGACAGGGGGCCTCGGGGAGCTGTTTTTT
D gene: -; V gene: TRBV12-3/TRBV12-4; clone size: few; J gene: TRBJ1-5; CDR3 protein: CASSFVYQPQHF; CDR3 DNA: TGTGCCAGCAGTTTTGTGTACCAGCCCCAGCATTTT
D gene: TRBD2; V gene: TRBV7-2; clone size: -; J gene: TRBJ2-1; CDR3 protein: CASSPTGTSGNEQFF; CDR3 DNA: TGTGCCAGCAGCCCAACCGGGACTAGCGGCAATGAGCAGTTCTTC
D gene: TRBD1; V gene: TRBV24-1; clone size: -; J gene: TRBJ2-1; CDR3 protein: CATSDSKRGLWYNEQFF; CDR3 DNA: TGTGCCACCAGTGACTCGAAAAGGGGGCTCTGGTACAATGAGCAGTTCTTC